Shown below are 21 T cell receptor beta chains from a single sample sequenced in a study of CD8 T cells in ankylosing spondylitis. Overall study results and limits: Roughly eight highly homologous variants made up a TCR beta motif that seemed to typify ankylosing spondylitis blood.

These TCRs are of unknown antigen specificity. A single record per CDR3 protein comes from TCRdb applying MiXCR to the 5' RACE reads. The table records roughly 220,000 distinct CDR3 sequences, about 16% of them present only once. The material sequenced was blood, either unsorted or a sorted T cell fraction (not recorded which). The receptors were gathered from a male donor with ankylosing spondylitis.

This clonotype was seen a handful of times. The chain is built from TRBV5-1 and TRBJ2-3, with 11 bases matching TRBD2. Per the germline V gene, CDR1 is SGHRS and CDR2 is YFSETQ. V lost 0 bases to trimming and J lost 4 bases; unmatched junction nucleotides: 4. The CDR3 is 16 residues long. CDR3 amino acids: CASSLEGLAAADTQYF. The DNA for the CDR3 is TGCGCCAGCAGCTTGGAGGGACTAGCGGCGGCAGATACGCAGTATTTT.

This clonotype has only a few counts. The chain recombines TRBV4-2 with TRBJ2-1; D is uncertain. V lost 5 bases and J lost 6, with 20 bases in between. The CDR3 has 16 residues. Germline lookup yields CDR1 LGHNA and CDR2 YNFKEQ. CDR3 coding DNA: TGTGCCAGCAGCATAGACCCGTTACTGGATAGCAATGAGCAGTTCTTC. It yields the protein CASSIDPLLDSNEQFF.

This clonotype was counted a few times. CDR3 in amino acids: CASSPWGSGPYEQYF. The CDR3 region has the DNA TGTGCCAGCAGCCCGTGGGGTTCTGGCCCCTACGAGCAGTACTTC. The chain carries TRBV7-8 and TRBJ2-7; D gene ambiguous. The CDR3 has 15 residues. Germline CDR1 and CDR2: SGHVS and FQNEAQ. V dropped 5 bases and J dropped 2 bases, with 16 bases sitting between them.

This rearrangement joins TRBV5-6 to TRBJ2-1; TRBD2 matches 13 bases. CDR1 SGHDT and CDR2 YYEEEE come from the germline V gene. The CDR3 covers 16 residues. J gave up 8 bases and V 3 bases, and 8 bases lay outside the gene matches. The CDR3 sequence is CASSSWTSGRGDEQFF. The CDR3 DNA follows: TGTGCCAGCAGCTCATGGACTAGCGGGAGAGGGGATGAGCAGTTCTTC.

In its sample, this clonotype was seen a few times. CDR3 loop: CASSEAWDEQFF. DNA for the CDR3: TGTGCCAGCAGTGAAGCCTGGGATGAGCAGTTCTTC. V and J are TRBV25-1 and TRBJ2-1; D not resolved. CDR1 is MGHDK and CDR2 is SYGVNS in the germline V gene. V was trimmed by 2 bases and J by 8 bases, leaving 7 bases between them. The CDR3 runs to 12 residues. The complete variable domain, with remaining parts taken from reference TRBV25-1 and TRBJ2-1, reads EADIYQTPRYLVIGTGKKITLECSQTMGHDKMYWYQQDPGMELHLIHYSYGVNSTEKGDLSSESTVSRIRTEHFPLTLESARPSHTSQYLCASSEAWDEQFFGPGTRLTVL.

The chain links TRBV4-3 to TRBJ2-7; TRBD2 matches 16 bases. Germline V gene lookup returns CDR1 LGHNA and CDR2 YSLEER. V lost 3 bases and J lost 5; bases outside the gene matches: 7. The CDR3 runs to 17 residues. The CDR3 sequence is CASSQGLAGGPWNEQYF. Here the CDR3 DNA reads TGCGCCAGCAGCCAGGGACTAGCGGGAGGGCCATGGAACGAGCAGTACTTC.

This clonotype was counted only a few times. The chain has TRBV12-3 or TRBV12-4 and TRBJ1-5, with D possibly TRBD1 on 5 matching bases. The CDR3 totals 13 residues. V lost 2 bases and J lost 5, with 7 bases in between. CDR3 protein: CASSLWGYQPQHF. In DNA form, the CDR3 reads TGTGCCAGCAGTTTATGGGGGTATCAGCCCCAGCATTTT.

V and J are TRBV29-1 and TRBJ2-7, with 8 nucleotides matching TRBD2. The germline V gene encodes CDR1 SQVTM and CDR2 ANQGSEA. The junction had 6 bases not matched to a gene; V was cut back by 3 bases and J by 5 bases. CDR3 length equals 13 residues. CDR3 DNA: TGCAGCGTTGACTTTAGCGGGAACAACGAGCAGTACTTC. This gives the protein CSVDFSGNNEQYF.

The CDR3 region is CASSLAENYEQYF. The CDR3 DNA is TGTGCCAGCAGCTTAGCGGAAAACTACGAGCAGTACTTC. V and J are TRBV7-6 and TRBJ2-7; D is ambiguous. The CDR3 is 13 residues long. Trimming pared 0 bases from V and 3 bases from J, leaving 6 bases between. The germline V gene has CDR1 SGHVS and CDR2 FNYEAQ.

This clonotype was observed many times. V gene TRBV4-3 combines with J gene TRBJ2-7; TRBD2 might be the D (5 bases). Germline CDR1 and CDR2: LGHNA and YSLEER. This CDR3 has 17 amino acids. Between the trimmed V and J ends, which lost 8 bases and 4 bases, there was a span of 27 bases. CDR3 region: CASPKFGSGYSGYEQYF. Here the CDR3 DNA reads TGCGCCAGCCCTAAGTTCGGGTCTGGGTATTCGGGATACGAGCAGTACTTC.

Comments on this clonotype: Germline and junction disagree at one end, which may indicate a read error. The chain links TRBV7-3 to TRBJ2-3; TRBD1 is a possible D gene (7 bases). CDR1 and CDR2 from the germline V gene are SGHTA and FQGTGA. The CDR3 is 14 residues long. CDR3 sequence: CASSLTGEADTQYF. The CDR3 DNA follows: TGTGCCAGCAGCCTAACAGGGGAGGCAGATACGCAGTATTTT.

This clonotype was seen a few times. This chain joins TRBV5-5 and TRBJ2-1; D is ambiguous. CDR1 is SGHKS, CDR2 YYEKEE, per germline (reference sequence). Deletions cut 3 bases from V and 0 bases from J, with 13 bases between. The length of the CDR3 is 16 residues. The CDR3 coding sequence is TGTGCCAGCAGCTCGACGCGATTTAGCTCCTACAATGAGCAGTTCTTC. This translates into CASSSTRFSSYNEQFF.

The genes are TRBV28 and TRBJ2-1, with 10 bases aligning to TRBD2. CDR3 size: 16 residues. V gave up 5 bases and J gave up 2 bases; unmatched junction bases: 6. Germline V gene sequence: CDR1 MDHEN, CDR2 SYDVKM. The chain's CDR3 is CASSHTSGNTYNEQFF. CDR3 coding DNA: TGTGCCAGCAGTCATACTAGCGGGAACACCTACAATGAGCAGTTCTTC.

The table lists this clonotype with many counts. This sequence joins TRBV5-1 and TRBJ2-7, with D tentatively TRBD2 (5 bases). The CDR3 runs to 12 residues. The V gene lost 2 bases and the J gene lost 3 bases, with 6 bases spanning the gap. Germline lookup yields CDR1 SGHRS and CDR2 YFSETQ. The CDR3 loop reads CASSFTSYEQYF. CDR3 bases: TGCGCCAGCAGCTTCACTAGCTACGAGCAGTACTTC. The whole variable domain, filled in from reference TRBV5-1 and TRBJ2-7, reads KAGVTQTPRYLIKTRGQQVTLSCSPISGHRSVSWYQQTPGQGLQFLFEYFSETQRNKGNFPGRFSGRQFSNSRSEMNVSTLELGDSALYLCASSFTSYEQYFGPGTRLTVT.

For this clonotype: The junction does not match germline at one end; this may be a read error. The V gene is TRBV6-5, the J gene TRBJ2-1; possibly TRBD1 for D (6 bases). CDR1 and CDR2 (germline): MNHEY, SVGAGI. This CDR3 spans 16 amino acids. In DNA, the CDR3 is TGTGCCAGCAGTTACATCACAGGGCCCTCCAACAATGAGCAGTTCTTC. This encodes CASSYITGPSNNEQFF.

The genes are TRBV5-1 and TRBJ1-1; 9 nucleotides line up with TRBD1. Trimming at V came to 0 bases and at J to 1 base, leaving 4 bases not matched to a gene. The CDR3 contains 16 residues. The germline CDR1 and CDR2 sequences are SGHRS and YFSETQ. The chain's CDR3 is CASSLEEGQGNTEAFF. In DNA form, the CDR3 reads TGCGCCAGCAGCTTGGAAGAGGGACAGGGGAACACTGAAGCTTTCTTT.

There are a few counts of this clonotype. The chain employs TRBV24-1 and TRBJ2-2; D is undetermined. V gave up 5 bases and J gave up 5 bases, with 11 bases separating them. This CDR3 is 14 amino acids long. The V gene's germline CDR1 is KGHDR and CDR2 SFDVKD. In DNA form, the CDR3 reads TGTGCCACCAGTGGTTCCTTGGGGACCGGGGAGCTGTTTTTT. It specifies CATSGSLGTGELFF.

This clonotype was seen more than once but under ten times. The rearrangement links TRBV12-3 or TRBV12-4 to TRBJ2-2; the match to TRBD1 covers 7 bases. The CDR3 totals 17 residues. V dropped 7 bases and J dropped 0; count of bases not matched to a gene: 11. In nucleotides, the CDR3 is TGTGCCAGCACGGGGAGAGGGGGCCTTACGAACACCGGGGAGCTGTTTTTT. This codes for CASTGRGGLTNTGELFF.

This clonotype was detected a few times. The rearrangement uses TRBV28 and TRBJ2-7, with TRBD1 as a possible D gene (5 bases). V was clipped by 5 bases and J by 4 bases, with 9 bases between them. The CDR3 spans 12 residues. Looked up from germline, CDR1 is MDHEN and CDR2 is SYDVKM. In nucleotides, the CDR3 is TGTGCCAGCAGTCCCAGGGAATACGAGCAGTACTTC. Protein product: CASSPREYEQYF.

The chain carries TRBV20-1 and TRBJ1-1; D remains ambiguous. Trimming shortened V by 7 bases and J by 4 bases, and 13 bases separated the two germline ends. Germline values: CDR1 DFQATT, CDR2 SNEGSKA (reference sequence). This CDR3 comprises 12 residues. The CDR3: CSVTKGPTEAFF. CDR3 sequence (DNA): TGCAGTGTCACGAAGGGTCCCACTGAAGCTTTCTTT.

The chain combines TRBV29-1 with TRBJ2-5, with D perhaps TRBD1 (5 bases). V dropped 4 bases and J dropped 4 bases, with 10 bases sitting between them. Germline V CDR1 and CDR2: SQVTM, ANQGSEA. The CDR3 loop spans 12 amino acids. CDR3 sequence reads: CSVAGIGETQYF. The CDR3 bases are TGCAGCGTTGCAGGGATTGGAGAGACCCAGTACTTC.